These 23 T cell receptor beta chains share one sample of origin, sequenced in a study of Ad26.COV2.S vaccination and SARS-CoV-2 variants. Profiled with immunoSEQ multiplex PCR; TCRdb holds only in-frame clones, not every one. This table has fewer than 500,000 clones, around 90% appearing once. Treatment indicated: 15 to 20 received Ad26.COV2.S at low or high dose, single or two shots; about five received placebo; per-sample allocation not given. Sampling was performed 63 days after the first vaccine or placebo injection. Sequenced here: peripheral blood, sampled in a trial of Ad26.COV2.S vaccine versus placebo. The source is a person between 18 and 59 years old who received the Ad26.COV2.S COVID-19 vaccine or a placebo.

The chain combines TRBV5-4 with TRBJ2-6; a weak D match, TRBD1 (6 bases). Germline values: CDR1 SGHNT, CDR2 YYREEE (reference sequence). V was cut by 4 bases and J by 2 bases, with 10 bases left in between. This CDR3 has 15 residues. CDR3 nucleotides: TGTGCCAGCAGCATTGGGGGCGCTGGGGCCAACGTCCTGACTTTC. Translated: CASSIGGAGANVLTF.

The genes are TRBV5-8 and TRBJ2-1, with D possibly TRBD1 on 7 matching bases. V was cut by 3 bases and J by 3 bases, with 19 bases left in between. The CDR3 extends over 17 amino acids. From germline, CDR1 is SGHTS and CDR2 YDEGEE. CDR3 sequence reads: CASSSRGRGTFYNEQFF. DNA for the CDR3: TGTGCCAGCAGCTCAAGGGGGCGGGGCACCTTCTACAATGAGCAGTTCTTC.

The chain uses TRBV3-1 (or the pseudogene TRBV3-2) and TRBJ2-7; D is perhaps TRBD2 (5 bases). The CDR3 is 13 residues long. Germline loops: CDR1 LGHDT, CDR2 YNNKEL (reference sequence). V gave up 2 bases and J gave up 9 bases, with 14 bases separating them. This CDR3 is CASSQQTAAGQYF. The CDR3 bases are TGTGCCAGCAGCCAACAGACCGCCGCGGGGCAGTACTTC.

Here the CDR3 reads CASSLGQGSRTDTQYF. Here the CDR3 DNA reads TGTGCCAGCAGCTTAGGACAGGGGAGTCGCACAGATACGCAGTATTTT. The chain recombines TRBV7-2 with TRBJ2-3; 8 positions match TRBD1. The length of the CDR3 is 16 residues. V lost 1 base and J lost 1; bases outside the gene matches: 4. Per germline, CDR1 SGHTA and CDR2 FQGNSA. Looking up the rest from reference TRBV7-2 and TRBJ2-3 gives the full variable domain: GAGVSQSPSNKVTEKGKDVELRCDPISGHTALYWYRQSLGQGLEFLIYFQGNSAPDKSGLPSDRFSAERTGGSVSTLTIQRTQQEDSAVYLCASSLGQGSRTDTQYFGPGTRLTVL.

The gene calls are TRBV28 and TRBJ1-5, with D possibly TRBD1 on 5 matching bases. V was cut by 5 bases and J by 5 bases, with 10 bases left in between. The CDR3 contains 13 residues. Germline V gene lookup returns CDR1 MDHEN and CDR2 SYDVKM. The CDR3 nucleotides read TGTGCCAGCAGTCCAGGGACTCATCAGCCCCAGCATTTT. Protein product: CASSPGTHQPQHF.

The rearrangement uses TRBV11-1 and TRBJ2-1; 7 bases align to TRBD2. The CDR3 has 16 residues. CDR1 is SGHAT and CDR2 is FQDESV in the germline V gene (reference sequence). The V gene end was trimmed by 5 bases and the J gene end by 2 bases; junction bases not matched to a gene: 9. CDR3 nucleotides: TGTGCCAGCAGCCCATTAAGTCTAGCGGCCTACAATGAGCAGTTCTTC. Amino acid sequence: CASSPLSLAAYNEQFF.

This chain links TRBV5-7 with TRBJ2-3; perhaps TRBD2 as D (5 bases). Being an ORF, TRBV5-7 has a function that is uncertain. The CDR3 loop spans 13 amino acids. V lost 0 bases and J 6 bases, leaving 8 bases between the germline ends. The CDR3 sequence is CASSLGVADTQYF. DNA of the CDR3: TGTGCCAGCAGCTTGGGTGTAGCGGATACGCAGTATTTT.

This chain joins TRBV19 and TRBJ2-1; 8 nucleotides agree with TRBD1. V was clipped by 8 bases and J by 10 bases; unmatched bases: 13. CDR3 length: 14 amino acids. CDR1 is LNHDA, CDR2 SQIVND, per germline (reference sequence). Here the CDR3 DNA reads TGTGCCAGTGAACCGGGACAGGAGCCACCAGAGCAGTTCTTC. It codes for CASEPGQEPPEQFF.

The rearrangement joins TRBV5-4 to TRBJ2-3; no clear D. CDR3 size: 12 residues. Germline V CDR1 and CDR2: SGHNT, YYREEE (reference sequence). The V end was cut by 0 bases, the J end by 6 bases, with 5 bases between. In DNA form, the CDR3 reads TGTGCCAGCAGCTTGGGTATGGATACGCAGTATTTT. As protein: CASSLGMDTQYF.

The chain recombines TRBV19 with TRBJ2-1; no reliable D call. Trimming left V 3 bases short and J 6 bases short, with 9 bases between. Germline assignment: CDR1 LNHDA and CDR2 SQIVND (reference sequence). The CDR3 covers 13 residues. The CDR3 loop is CASSITDSNEQFF. The CDR3 DNA follows: TGTGCCAGTAGTATTACTGATTCCAATGAGCAGTTCTTC.

This clone was observed once. This chain links TRBV3-1 (or the pseudogene TRBV3-2) with TRBJ1-1, with unresolved D. Per germline, CDR1 LGHDT and CDR2 YNNKEL (reference sequence). This CDR3 is built from 13 residues. Deletions cut 4 bases from V and 5 bases from J, with 11 bases between. The CDR3: CASSRLWGTEAFF. CDR3 DNA sequence: TGTGCCAGCAGCCGCTTATGGGGAACTGAAGCTTTCTTT.

The rearrangement uses TRBV4-1 and TRBJ2-7; 10 bases agree with TRBD2. CDR1 and CDR2 from the germline V gene are MGHRA and YSYEKL. The CDR3 has 18 amino acids. The junction had 9 bases not matched to a gene; V was cut back by 1 base and J by 0 bases. The CDR3 loop reads CASSQVDTSGNPSYEQYF. CDR3 in DNA: TGCGCCAGCAGCCAAGTGGATACTAGCGGGAATCCCTCCTACGAGCAGTACTTC.

The J gene is TRBJ2-7, the V gene TRBV7-6; a possible D gene is TRBD2 (7 bases). The germline V gene has CDR1 SGHVS and CDR2 FNYEAQ. The germline V and J ends were trimmed by 2 bases and 5 bases, with 10 bases remaining between them. The CDR3 runs to 13 residues. The CDR3 spells CASSLQGGDEQYF. The DNA of the CDR3 is TGTGCCAGCAGCTTACAAGGGGGGGACGAGCAGTACTTC.

The V call is TRBV4-1, the J call TRBJ2-1; 9 bases line up with TRBD2. CDR1 is MGHRA, CDR2 YSYEKL, per germline. The CDR3 consists of 14 residues. Germline trimming cut 0 bases from V and 6 bases from J; bases unmatched to any gene: 0. CDR3 loop: CASSQEGLANEQFF. The CDR3 nucleotides read TGCGCCAGCAGCCAAGAGGGACTAGCCAATGAGCAGTTCTTC.

The chain uses TRBV6-1 and TRBJ1-4, with 11 bases fitting TRBD1. Germline lookup yields CDR1 MNHNS and CDR2 SASEGT. This CDR3 is 15 amino acids long. Germline trimming cut 0 bases from V and 6 bases from J; bases unmatched to any gene: 0. The CDR3 is CASSEADRGHEKLFF. The CDR3, as DNA: TGTGCCAGCAGTGAAGCGGACAGGGGGCATGAAAAACTGTTTTTT.

The chain has TRBV6-1 and TRBJ1-2; the D is unclear. The germline CDR1 and CDR2 sequences are MNHNS and SASEGT. Deletions cut 1 base from V and 4 bases from J, with 4 bases between. CDR3 length equals 12 residues. The DNA for the CDR3 is TGTGCCAGCAGTGAAGGATTCTATGGCTACACCTTC. Protein product: CASSEGFYGYTF.

The rearrangement joins TRBV24-1 to TRBJ2-5; perhaps TRBD1 as D (5 bases). Germline V gene data show CDR1 as KGHDR and CDR2 as SFDVKD. V lost 3 bases, J lost 2 bases, and 12 bases lay in between. The CDR3 contains 15 residues. CDR3 in amino acids: CATSDTSGPQETQYF. The CDR3 nucleotides are TGTGCCACCAGTGATACTTCAGGGCCGCAAGAGACCCAGTACTTC.

This sequence joins TRBV9 and TRBJ2-1, with TRBD2 as a possible D gene (5 bases). CDR1 is SGDLS, CDR2 YYNGEE, per germline. V gave up 3 bases and J gave up 3 bases, with 22 bases separating them. The CDR3 is 18 residues long. CDR3: CASSATGAVFRNYNEQFF. In DNA form, the CDR3 reads TGTGCCAGCAGCGCAACTGGAGCGGTCTTCCGGAACTACAATGAGCAGTTCTTC.

This chain joins TRBV6-5 and TRBJ1-1; D might be TRBD1 (5 bases). This CDR3 spans 14 amino acids. V gave up 2 bases and J gave up 3 bases, with 10 bases separating them. Germline V gene lookup returns CDR1 MNHEY and CDR2 SVGAGI. In DNA, the CDR3 is TGTGCCAGCAGTTACCCAGGGAGCGACACTGAAGCTTTCTTT. It yields the protein CASSYPGSDTEAFF.

J is TRBJ2-1 and V is TRBV28; D unresolved. Germline loops: CDR1 MDHEN, CDR2 SYDVKM. Trimming removed 5 bases from V and 10 bases from J, with 15 bases in between. This CDR3 is 13 amino acids long. The CDR3: CASSEYQRVEQFF. The CDR3 DNA follows: TGTGCCAGCAGTGAGTACCAGCGAGTCGAGCAGTTCTTC.

Details on this clone: In the same sample, other DNA sequences code for this CDR3. This chain links TRBV5-1 with TRBJ2-3, with 9 nucleotides matching TRBD2. The CDR3 contains 16 residues. The V gene's germline CDR1 is SGHRS and CDR2 YFSETQ. The V and J ends lost 4 bases and 2 bases, in that order; junction bases with no gene match: 8. This CDR3 reads CASSDLAGVNTDTQYF. The CDR3 DNA reads as TGCGCCAGCAGCGACTTAGCGGGAGTGAACACAGATACGCAGTATTTT.

The chain is built from TRBV14 and TRBJ1-1; perhaps TRBD1 as D (6 bases). The CDR3 is made up of 14 amino acids. CDR1 is SGHDN, CDR2 FVKESK, per germline. V was cut by 4 bases and J by 1 base, with 10 bases left in between. This CDR3 reads CASSPRGWNTEAFF. CDR3 DNA: TGTGCCAGCAGCCCGAGGGGGTGGAACACTGAAGCTTTCTTT.

This clone came up a few times. One junction end disagrees with the germline gene, perhaps due to a read error. The rearrangement links TRBV28 to TRBJ2-3; the match to TRBD2 covers 14 bases. There are 14 residues in the CDR3. From germline, CDR1 is MDHEN and CDR2 SYDVKM. The CDR3 spells CGTSGSFETDTQYF. CDR3 in DNA: TGCGGGACTAGCGGGAGTTTTGAGACAGATACGCAGTATTTT.